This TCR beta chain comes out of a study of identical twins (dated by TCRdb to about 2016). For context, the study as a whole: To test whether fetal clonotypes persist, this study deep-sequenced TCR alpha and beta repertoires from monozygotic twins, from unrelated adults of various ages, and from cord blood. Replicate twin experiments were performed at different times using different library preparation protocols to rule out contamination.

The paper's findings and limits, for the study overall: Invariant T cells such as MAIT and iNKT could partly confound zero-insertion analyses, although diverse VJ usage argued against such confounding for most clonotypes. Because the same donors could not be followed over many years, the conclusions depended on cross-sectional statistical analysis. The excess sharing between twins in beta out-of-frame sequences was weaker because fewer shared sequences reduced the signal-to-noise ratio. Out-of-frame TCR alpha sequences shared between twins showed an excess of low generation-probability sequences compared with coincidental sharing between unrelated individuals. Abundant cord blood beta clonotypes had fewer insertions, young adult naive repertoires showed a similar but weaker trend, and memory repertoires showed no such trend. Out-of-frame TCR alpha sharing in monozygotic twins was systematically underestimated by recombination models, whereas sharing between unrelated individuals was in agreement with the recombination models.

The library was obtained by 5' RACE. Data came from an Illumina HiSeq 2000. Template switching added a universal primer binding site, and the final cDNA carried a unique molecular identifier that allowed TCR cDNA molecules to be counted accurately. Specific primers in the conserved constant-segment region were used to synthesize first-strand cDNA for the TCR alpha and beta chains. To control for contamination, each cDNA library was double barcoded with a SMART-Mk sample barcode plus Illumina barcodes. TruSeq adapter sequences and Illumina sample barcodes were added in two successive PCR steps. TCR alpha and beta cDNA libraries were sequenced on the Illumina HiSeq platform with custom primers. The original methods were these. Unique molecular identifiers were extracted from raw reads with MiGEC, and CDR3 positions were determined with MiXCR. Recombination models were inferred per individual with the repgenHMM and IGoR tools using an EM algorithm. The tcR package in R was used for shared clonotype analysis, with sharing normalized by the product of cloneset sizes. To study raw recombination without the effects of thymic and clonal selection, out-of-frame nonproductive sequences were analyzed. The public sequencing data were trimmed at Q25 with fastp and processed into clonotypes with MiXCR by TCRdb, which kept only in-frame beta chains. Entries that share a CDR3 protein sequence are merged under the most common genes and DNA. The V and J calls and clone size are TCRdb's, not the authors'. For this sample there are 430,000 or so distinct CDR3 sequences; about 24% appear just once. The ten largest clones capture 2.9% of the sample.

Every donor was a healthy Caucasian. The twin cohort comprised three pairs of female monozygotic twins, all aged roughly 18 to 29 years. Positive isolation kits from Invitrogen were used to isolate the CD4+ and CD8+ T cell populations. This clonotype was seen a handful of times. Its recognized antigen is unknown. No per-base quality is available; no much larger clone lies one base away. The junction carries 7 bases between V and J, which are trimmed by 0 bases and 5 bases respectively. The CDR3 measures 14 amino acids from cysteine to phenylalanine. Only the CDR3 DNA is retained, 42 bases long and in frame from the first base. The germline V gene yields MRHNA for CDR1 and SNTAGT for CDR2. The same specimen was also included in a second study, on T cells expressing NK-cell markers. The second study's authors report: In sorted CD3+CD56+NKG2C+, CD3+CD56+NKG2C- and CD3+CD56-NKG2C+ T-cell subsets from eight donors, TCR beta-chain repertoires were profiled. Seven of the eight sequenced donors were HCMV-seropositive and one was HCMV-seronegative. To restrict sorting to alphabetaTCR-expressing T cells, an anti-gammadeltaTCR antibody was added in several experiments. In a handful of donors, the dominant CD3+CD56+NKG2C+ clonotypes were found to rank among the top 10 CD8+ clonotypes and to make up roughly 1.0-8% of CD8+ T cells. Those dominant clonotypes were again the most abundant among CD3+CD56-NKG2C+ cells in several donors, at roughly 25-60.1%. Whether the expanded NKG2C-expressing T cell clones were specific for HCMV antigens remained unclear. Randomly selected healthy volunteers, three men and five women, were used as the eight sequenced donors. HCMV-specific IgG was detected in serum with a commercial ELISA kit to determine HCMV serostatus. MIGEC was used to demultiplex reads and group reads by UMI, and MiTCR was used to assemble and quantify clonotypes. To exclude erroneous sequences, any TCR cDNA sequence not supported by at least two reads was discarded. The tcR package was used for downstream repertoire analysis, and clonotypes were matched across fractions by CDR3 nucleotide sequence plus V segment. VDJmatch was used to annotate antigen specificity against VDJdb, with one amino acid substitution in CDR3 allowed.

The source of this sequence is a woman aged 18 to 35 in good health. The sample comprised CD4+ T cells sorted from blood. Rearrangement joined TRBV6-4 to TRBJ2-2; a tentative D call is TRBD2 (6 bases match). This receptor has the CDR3 CASSDSGGTGELFF. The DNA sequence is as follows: TGTGCCAGCAGTGACTCCGGGGGTACCGGGGAGCTGTTTTTT.